Listed below are T cell receptor beta chains from one sample, sequenced in a study of cytomegalovirus exposure and HLA in healthy donors. Generated by immunoSEQ multiplex PCR, the TCRdb table keeps only in-frame clones and is missing some. Among around 120,000 clones, approximately 80% were seen once, and the ten largest hold about 3.9%. Source material: PBMCs. These receptors were taken from a woman aged 25 to 45 in good health and CMV-seronegative. The CDR3 runs from the conserved cysteine through the conserved F or W. The D gene is left open where the match is weak.

cdr3_length: 16
v_call: TRBV7-7
j_call: TRBJ2-2
d_call: -
cdr3_aa: CASSLGPTGRAGELFF
cdr3_nt: TGTGCCAGCAGCTTAGGCCCGACAGGACGGGCCGGGGAGCTGTTTTTT

cdr3_length: 14
v_call: TRBV30
j_call: TRBJ1-2
d_call: -
cdr3_aa: CAWSVVVQGNGYTF
cdr3_nt: TGTGCCTGGAGTGTTGTGGTTCAGGGGAATGGCTACACCTTC

cdr3_length: 14
v_call: TRBV6-5
j_call: TRBJ2-7
d_call: TRBD2
cdr3_aa: CASSQTSGAYEQYF
cdr3_nt: TGTGCCAGCAGTCAGACTAGCGGAGCCTACGAGCAGTACTTC

cdr3_length: 15
v_call: TRBV2
j_call: TRBJ2-7
d_call: -
cdr3_aa: CASSPGMLSAYEQYF
cdr3_nt: TGTGCCAGCAGTCCCGGGATGTTGTCGGCCTACGAGCAGTACTTC

cdr3_length: 20
v_call: TRBV2
j_call: TRBJ2-1
d_call: -
cdr3_aa: CASSAPRDSHPTSSYNEQFF
cdr3_nt: TGTGCCAGCAGTGCACCCCGGGACTCCCACCCCACCAGCTCCTACAATGAGCAGTTCTTC

cdr3_length: 13
v_call: TRBV19
j_call: TRBJ2-2
d_call: -
cdr3_aa: CASSIGVNGELFF
cdr3_nt: TGTGCCAGTAGTATAGGAGTTAACGGGGAGCTGTTTTTT

cdr3_length: 14
v_call: TRBV28
j_call: TRBJ2-1
d_call: TRBD2
cdr3_aa: CASQIGRAYNEQFF
cdr3_nt: TGTGCCAGCCAAATCGGGAGGGCCTACAATGAGCAGTTCTTC

cdr3_length: 13
v_call: TRBV28
j_call: TRBJ1-2
d_call: -
cdr3_aa: CASSPPGTHGYTF
cdr3_nt: TGTGCCAGCAGCCCTCCCGGGACACACGGCTACACCTTC

cdr3_length: 12
v_call: TRBV5-1
j_call: TRBJ2-5
d_call: -
cdr3_aa: CASSSVGWEQYF
cdr3_nt: TGCGCCAGCAGCTCGGTAGGATGGGAGCAGTACTTC

cdr3_length: 16
v_call: TRBV4-1
j_call: TRBJ2-1
d_call: TRBD2
cdr3_aa: CASSQGTSGIYNEQFF
cdr3_nt: TGCGCCAGCAGCCAAGGGACTAGCGGGATCTACAATGAGCAGTTCTTC